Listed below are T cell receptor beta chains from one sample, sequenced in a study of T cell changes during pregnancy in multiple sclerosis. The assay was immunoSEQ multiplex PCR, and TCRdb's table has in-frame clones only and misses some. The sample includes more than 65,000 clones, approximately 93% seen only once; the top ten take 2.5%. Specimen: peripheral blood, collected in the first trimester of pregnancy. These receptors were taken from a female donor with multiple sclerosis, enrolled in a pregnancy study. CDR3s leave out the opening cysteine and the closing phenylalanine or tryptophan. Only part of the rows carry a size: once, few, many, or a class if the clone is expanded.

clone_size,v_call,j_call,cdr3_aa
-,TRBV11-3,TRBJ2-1,ASSFQGVYNEQF
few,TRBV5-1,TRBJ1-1,ASSLVWDRGGEAF
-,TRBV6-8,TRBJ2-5,ASRDRQETQY
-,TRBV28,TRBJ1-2,ASKIPVDYGYT
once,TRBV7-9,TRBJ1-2,ASSPATGLNYGYT
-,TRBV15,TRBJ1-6,ATSIGILATGSPLH
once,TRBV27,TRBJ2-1,ASSLRGDSYNEQF
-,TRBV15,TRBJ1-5,ATEAANSNQPQH
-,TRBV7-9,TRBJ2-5,ASTWTAETQY
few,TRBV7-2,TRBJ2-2,ASSAIQGTGELF